This entry describes one T cell receptor beta chain. This entry belongs to a study of blood T cell repertoires in COVID-19. In the study overall: The samples span acute and convalescent COVID-19 from the United States, Italy and Spain. PBMCs, B-cell-depleted T cells, or T cells provided the cDNA or gDNA that made up the material.

Per the study methods: Cell counts per sample came from amplifying reference gene primers. The protocol was immunoSEQ multiplex PCR, while the TCRdb copy is restricted to in-frame clones and leaves out a portion. V, J and clone size reflect that table, while D and trimming were determined from the DNA. Seen here are about 100,000 clones, around 88% observed once, and the top ten hold 1.7%. The CDR3 totals 12 residues. CDR1 and CDR2 from the germline V gene are SGHRS and YFSETQ. V was shortened by 0 bases and J by 10 bases, with 9 bases between the two germline ends. The source material was peripheral blood. This receptor was identified in a man older than 75 with acute or convalescent COVID-19. The rearrangement uses TRBV5-1 and TRBJ2-3, with no clear D. CDR3 DNA sequence: TGCGCCAGCAGCTTGGCCTCGGGTCCGCAGTATTTT. Amino acids: CASSLASGPQYF.